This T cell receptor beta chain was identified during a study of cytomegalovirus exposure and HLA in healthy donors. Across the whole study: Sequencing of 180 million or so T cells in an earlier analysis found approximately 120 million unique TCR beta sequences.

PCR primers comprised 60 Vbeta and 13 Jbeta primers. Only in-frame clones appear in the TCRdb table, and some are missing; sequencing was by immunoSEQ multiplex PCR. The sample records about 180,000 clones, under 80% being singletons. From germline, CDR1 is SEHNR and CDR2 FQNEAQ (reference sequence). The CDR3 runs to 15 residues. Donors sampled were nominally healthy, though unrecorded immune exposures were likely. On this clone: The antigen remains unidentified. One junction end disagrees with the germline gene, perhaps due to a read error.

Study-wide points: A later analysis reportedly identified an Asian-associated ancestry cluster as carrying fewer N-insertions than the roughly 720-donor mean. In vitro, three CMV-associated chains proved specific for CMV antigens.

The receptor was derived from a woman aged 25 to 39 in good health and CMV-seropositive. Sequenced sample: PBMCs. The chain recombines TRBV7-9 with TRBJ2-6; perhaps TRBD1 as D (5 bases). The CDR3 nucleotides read TGTGCCAGCAGCTTTTTCCTCTCTGGGGCCAACGGCCTGACTTTC. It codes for CASSFFLSGANGLTF.